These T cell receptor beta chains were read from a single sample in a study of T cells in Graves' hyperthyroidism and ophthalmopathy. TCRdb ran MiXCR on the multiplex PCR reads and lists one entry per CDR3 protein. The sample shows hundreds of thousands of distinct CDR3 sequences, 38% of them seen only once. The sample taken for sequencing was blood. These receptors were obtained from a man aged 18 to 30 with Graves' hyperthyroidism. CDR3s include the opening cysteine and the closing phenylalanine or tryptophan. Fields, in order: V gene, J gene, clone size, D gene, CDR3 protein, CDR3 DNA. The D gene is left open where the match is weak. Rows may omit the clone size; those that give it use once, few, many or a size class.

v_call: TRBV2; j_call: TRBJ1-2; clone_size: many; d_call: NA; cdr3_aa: CASKRDRAGYTF; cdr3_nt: TGTGCCAGCAAGAGGGACCGCGCAGGCTACACCTTC
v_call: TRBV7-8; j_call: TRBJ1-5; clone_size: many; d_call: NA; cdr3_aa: CASSHFGWGQPQHF; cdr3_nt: TGTGCCAGCAGCCACTTTGGGTGGGGTCAGCCCCAGCATTTT
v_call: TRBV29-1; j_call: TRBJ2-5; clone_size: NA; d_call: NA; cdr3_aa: CSVEGEGWQGYGTQYF; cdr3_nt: TGCAGCGTTGAGGGAGAAGGTTGGCAGGGGTATGGGACCCAGTACTTC
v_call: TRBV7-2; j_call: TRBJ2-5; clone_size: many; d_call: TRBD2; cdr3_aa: CASTELVAGEETQYF; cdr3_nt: TGTGCCAGCACCGAACTAGTAGCGGGAGAAGAGACCCAGTACTTC
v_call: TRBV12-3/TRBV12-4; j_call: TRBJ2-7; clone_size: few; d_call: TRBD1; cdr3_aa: CASSPQPGQGASYEQYF; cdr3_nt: TGTGCCAGCAGCCCTCAACCGGGACAGGGGGCCTCCTACGAGCAGTACTTC
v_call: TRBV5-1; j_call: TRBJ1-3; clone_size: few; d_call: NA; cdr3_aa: CASSRDRRNGNTIYF; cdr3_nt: TGCGCCAGCAGCCGCGACAGGAGAAATGGAAACACCATATATTTT
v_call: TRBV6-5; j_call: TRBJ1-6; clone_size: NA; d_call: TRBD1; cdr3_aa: CAGSYSRTGGNSPLHF; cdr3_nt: TGTGCCGGCAGTTACTCGAGGACAGGGGGGAATTCACCCCTCCACTTT
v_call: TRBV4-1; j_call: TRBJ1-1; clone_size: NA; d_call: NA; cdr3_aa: CASSPGGLNEAFF; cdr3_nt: TGCGCCAGCAGCCCTGGTGGACTTAACGAGGCTTTCTTT
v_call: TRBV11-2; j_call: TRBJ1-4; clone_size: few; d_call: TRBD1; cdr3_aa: CASSQEDRLTTNEKLFF; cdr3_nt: TGCGCCAGCAGCCAAGAGGACAGGCTGACAACTAATGAAAAACTGTTTTTT
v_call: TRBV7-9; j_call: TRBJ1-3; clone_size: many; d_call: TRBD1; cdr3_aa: CASRLVQGARNTIYF; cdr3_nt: TGTGCCAGCAGGCTTGTACAGGGGGCAAGAAACACCATATATTTT
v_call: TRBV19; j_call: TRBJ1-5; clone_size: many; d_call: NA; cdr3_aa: CASSVQGLGQPQHF; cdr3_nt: TGTGCCAGTAGTGTACAGGGATTAGGGCAGCCCCAGCATTTT
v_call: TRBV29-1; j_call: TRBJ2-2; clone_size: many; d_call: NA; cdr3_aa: CSVAHPNTGELFF; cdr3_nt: TGCAGCGTGGCCCATCCGAACACCGGGGAGCTGTTTTTT
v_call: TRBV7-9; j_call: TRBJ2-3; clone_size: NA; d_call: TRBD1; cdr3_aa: CASSPPGQGPQYF; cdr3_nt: TGTGCCAGCAGCCCACCGGGACAGGGGCCGCAGTATTTT
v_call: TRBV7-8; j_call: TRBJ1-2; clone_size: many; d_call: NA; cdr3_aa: CASSLARGAYGYTF; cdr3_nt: TGTGCCAGCAGCTTAGCACGAGGGGCTTATGGCTACACCTTC
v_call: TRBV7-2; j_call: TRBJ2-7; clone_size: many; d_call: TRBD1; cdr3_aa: CASRRTGGVDEQYF; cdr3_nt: TGTGCCAGCAGGAGGACAGGGGGAGTTGACGAGCAGTACTTC
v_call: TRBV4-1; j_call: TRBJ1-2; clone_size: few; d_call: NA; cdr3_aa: CASSQGEVNYGYTF; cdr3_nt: TGCGCCAGCAGCCAGGGGGAGGTGAACTATGGCTACACCTTC
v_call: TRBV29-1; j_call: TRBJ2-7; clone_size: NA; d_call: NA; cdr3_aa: CSVGSGHSYEQYF; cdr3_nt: TGCAGCGTTGGCTCGGGACACTCCTACGAGCAGTACTTC
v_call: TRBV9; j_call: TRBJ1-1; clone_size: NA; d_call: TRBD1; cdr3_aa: CASSFAFYGQGGTEAFF; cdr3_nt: TGTGCCAGCAGTTTCGCATTCTACGGACAGGGGGGAACTGAAGCTTTCTTT
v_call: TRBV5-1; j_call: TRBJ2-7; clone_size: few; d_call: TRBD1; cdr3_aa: CASSLGTGKEQYF; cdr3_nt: TGCGCCAGCAGCTTGGGGACAGGGAAGGAGCAGTACTTC
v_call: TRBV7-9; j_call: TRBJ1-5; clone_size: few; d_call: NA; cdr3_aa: CASSLEGWEGSNQPQHF; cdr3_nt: TGTGCCAGCAGCTTAGAGGGTTGGGAGGGTAGCAATCAGCCCCAGCATTTT
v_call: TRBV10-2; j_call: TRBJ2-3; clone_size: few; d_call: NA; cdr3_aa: CASSSKNLPDTQYF; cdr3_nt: TGCGCCAGCAGTTCGAAAAACTTGCCAGATACGCAGTATTTT
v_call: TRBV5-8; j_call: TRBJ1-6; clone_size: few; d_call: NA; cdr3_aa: CASSPFGGGNSPLHF; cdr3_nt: TGTGCCAGCAGCCCGTTCGGGGGCGGGAATTCACCCCTCCACTTT
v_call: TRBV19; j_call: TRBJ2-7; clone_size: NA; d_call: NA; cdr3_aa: CASGTTGTNEQYF; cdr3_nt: TGTGCCAGTGGAACCACAGGGACTAACGAGCAGTACTTC
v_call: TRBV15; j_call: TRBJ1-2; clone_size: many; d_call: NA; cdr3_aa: CATSRDLGTYGYTF; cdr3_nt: TGTGCCACCAGCAGAGATCTTGGGACATATGGCTACACCTTC
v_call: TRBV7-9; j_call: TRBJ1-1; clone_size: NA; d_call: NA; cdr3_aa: CASSGMLNTEAFF; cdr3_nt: TGTGCCAGCAGCGGTATGTTGAACACTGAAGCTTTCTTT
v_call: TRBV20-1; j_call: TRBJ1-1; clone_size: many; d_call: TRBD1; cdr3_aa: CSATYRGKNTEAFF; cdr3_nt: TGCAGTGCTACGTACAGGGGCAAGAACACTGAAGCTTTCTTT
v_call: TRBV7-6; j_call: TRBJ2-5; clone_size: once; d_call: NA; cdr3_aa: CASSSLRADYQETQYF; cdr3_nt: TGTGCCAGCAGCTCACTTAGGGCGGATTACCAAGAGACCCAGTACTTC
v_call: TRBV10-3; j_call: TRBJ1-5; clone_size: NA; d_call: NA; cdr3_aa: CASSERIGGSNQPQHF; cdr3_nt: TGTGCCAGCAGTGAAAGGATAGGCGGGAGCAATCAGCCCCAGCATTTT
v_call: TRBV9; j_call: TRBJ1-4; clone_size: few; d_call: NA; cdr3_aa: CASSAQGRGEKLFF; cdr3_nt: TGTGCCAGCAGCGCACAGGGTAGGGGAGAAAAACTGTTTTTT
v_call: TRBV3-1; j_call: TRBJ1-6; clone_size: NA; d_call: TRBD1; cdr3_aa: CAISQGTTLHF; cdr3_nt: TGTGCCATCTCACAGGGGACAACCCTCCACTTT
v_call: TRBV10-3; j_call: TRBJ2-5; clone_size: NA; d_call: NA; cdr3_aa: CAVRGAEETQYF; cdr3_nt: TGTGCCGTGAGAGGGGCGGAAGAGACCCAGTACTTC
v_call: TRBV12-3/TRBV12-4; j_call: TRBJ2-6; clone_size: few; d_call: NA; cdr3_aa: CASSSDPAGAGANVLTF; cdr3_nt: TGTGCCAGCAGTTCCGACCCTGCAGGTGCTGGGGCCAACGTCCTGACTTTC
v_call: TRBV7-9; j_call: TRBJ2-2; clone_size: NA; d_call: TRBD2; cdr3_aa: CASSSPSGATGELFF; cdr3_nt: TGTGCCAGCAGCTCTCCTAGCGGGGCCACCGGGGAGCTGTTTTTT
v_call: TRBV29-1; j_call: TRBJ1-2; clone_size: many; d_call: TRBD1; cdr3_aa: CSVRTGRGGYTF; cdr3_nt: TGCAGCGTCCGGACAGGGCGGGGAGGCTACACCTTC
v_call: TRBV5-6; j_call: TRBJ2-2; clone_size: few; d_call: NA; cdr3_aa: CASSLYGRTGELFF; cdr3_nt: TGTGCCAGCAGCTTGTATGGACGCACCGGGGAGCTGTTTTTT
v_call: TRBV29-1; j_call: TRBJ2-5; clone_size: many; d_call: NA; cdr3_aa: CSVTEPSETQYF; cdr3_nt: TGCAGCGTGACGGAACCCTCAGAGACCCAGTACTTC
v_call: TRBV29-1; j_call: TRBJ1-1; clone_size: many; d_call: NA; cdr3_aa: CSVVYGYGTEAFF; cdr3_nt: TGCAGCGTTGTATACGGGTACGGCACTGAAGCTTTCTTT